This T cell receptor (beta chain) was sequenced for a study of shared clonotypes between healthy human individuals (dated by TCRdb to 2018 to 2021). Looking at the study overall: The cohort comprised two women and a few men aged 18 to 49 years. For each donor, three plates each were used for CD4 naive and CD4 memory, two plates were used for CD8 naive, and one plate was used for CD8 memory. Blood TCR repertoires of about 5 healthy adults were deeply sequenced to estimate repertoire size and the extent of clonotype sharing between individuals. To increase sequencing depth and limit assay-specific biases, different laboratories used diverse techniques to prepare libraries and sequence TCR repertoires. Each donor's leukapheresis produced roughly between roughly 0.85 and 10 billion PBMCs. The full study reports these points: Sampling was limited to blood, and TCR repertoires in tissue likely differ from TCR repertoires in blood. Even with the large sequencing depth, rarefaction of the sorted-subset datasets indicated that sequencing was incomplete. Because the study included only a small number of donors, the genetic and exposure-history diversity represented was limited. Based on pairwise subsampling, the degree of clonotype sharing among donors was expected to be affected by sequencing depth. When a handful of donors were compared, the shared fraction of clonotypes was about 5.2% for naive CD4, roughly 3.3% for naive CD8, 2% to 2.5% for memory CD4, and roughly 0.4% for memory CD8. Higher generation probabilities were observed for clonotypes shared by all four sorted-subset donors than for non-shared clonotypes. Estimated clonotype richness was generally larger for naive than for memory subsets.

Donors were healthy HIV-negative adults with no recently reported acute infections or vaccinations. Every donor was a Caucasian adult living in Nashville, Tennessee, USA. CD8 memory samples consisted of magnetically selected CD45RO+ cells combined with CCR7-negative CD45RA+ effector memory (TemRA) cells. Blood was obtained by leukapheresis, after which PBMCs were separated by Ficoll-Histopaque density gradient centrifugation and cryopreserved in liquid nitrogen vapor phase. Analytical flow cytometry was used to check the purity and quantity of each magnetically sorted T cell population. Genomic DNA was isolated from every sorted fraction and measured by UV absorbance on a Nanodrop 2000c. This clone was seen just once. There is no known antigen for this receptor. Nothing much larger sits one base from this clone, and base qualities are not available. Using the deep immunoSEQ assay, multiplex PCR amplified TCR CDR3 regions from genomic DNA. Extracted genomic DNA from each cell subset was spread evenly across all wells of several immunoSEQ 96-well plates, with each plate serving as a replicate. For sorted subsets, each replicate PCR was loaded with approximately 0.2 ug genomic DNA, equivalent to 32,000 or so T cell genomes. Purified libraries were quantified with a Qubit 3.0 fluorometer, sized on a Bioanalyzer 2100, and re-quantified with the KAPA Library Quantification kit. Every immunoSEQ 96-well plate was sequenced on a dedicated single-read 150-cycle Illumina NextSeq 550 flow cell. The published analysis was carried out like this. Because the immunoSEQ output included only junctional sequences and no quality scores, the filtering could not be the same as the filtering used for full-length reads. Sequences were annotated with PyIR, a Python wrapper for IgBLAST v1.9, and V/J genes and CDR3 were assigned using IMGT germline references. Reads with weak V/J assignments (E-value above 1e-6), missing CDR3, stop codons, out-of-frame junctions, or ambiguous translated residues were removed. V3J clonotypes were defined by identical inferred V gene, J gene, and CDR3 amino acid sequence. The percentage overlap between two repertoires was calculated by dividing the number of shared unique clonotypes by the size of the smaller repertoire. Three approaches were used to assess repertoire richness: RTK rarefaction, the Chao1 estimator, and Recon v2.1 estimates of unobserved clonotypes. Generation probabilities were computed with OLGA for all TCRbeta clonotypes obtained by the gDNA method from a handful of donors. TCRdb provides this immuneACCESS table in a form limited to in-frame rearrangements. Some clones are lacking; in checked studies, under half of them reflect an unresolved V gene, and why the rest are absent is not known. V, J and clone size are those of that table, while D and trimming were read from the DNA. Present in this sample are approximately 320,000 clones, about nine tenths of which were seen just once. The ten top clones hold around 15% of the sample.

Material: memory CD8+ T cells sorted from blood. Reading the label with the study, this specimen's cell subset or site is: CD45RO+ cells pooled with CCR7-negative TemRA cells. This sequence originates from a man aged 18 to 30 in good health.

The CDR3 here reads CASSVVAGETQYF. In nucleotide form, the sequence is TGTGCCAGCAGCGTAGTTGCGGGGGAGACCCAGTACTTC. The chain employs TRBV9 and TRBJ2-5; 6 matching bases give a weak D call of TRBD2. CDR3 length: 13 amino acids, cysteine to phenylalanine. Only the CDR3 part of the read is kept: 39 bases, read in frame from the first base. V is clipped by 0 bases and J by 5 bases, and the sequence between their germline boundaries is 8 bases long. CDR1 and CDR2 were assigned from the germline V gene as SGDLS and YYNGEE. The full variable domain, with segments outside the CDR3 supplied by the reference TRBV9 and TRBJ2-5 proteins, appears as DSGVTQTPKHLITATGQRVTLRCSPRSGDLSVYWYQQSLDQGLQFLIQYYNGEERAKGNILERFSAQQFPDLHSELNLSSLELGDSALYFCASSVVAGETQYFGPGTRLLVL.